This record concerns one T cell receptor beta chain sequence. This clone's antigen is unknown. The record has no base qualities; no much larger clone is one base away. The sample belongs to a study of post-analysis software for immune sequencing data (dated by TCRdb to between 2015 and 2016). Study-wide context: Relapsing-remitting, secondary progressive and progressive-relapsing multiple sclerosis were recorded as disease courses, and subtype annotation was lacking for some patients. The patient repertoires were compared against 11 previously published healthy control repertoires obtained from donors aged roughly 6 to 28 years. A subset of samples was prepared in parallel using single-end sample barcoding, then pooled and co-amplified after Illumina adapter ligation. The study at large found these results: Direct clustering with F measure showed strong co-clustering of samples prepared in the same batch, prompting a batch-effect correction. Significantly lower normalized Chao1 diversity was found in multiple sclerosis patients than in controls, suggesting substantial peripheral T-cell clonal expansion. The multiple sclerosis patient group was slightly younger than the control group. Four or five TRBV segments, including TRBV5-6, TRBV5-1 and TRBV20-1, were significantly more frequent in patients than controls.

The library was generated by PCR. The data were produced on an Illumina HiSeq 2500. To reduce PCR and sequencing biases, unique molecular identifiers were built into the TCR beta cDNA libraries. Per 1 to 10 million input T cells, around 500,000 cDNA molecules were obtained, such that each molecule approximated one T cell. The patient libraries were prepared and sequenced with the same protocol used for the earlier healthy control dataset. Samples belonging to the same batch were prepared together, multiplexed and sequenced on a shared HiSeq lane. The published analysis was carried out like this. MIGEC was used to process the raw barcoded reads, and molecular identifier groups with only a single read were discarded before consensus assembly and CDR3 extraction. Clonotype tables were post-analysed with VDJtools, normalizing diversity by down-sampling all datasets to the smallest sample size. In repertoire overlap clustering, CDR3 amino acid sequences, but not nucleotide sequences, were matched to correct batch-related cross-sample contamination. TCRdb itself trimmed the public reads at Q25 with fastp, ran MiXCR and retained productive beta chains. Rows are combined by CDR3 protein, so each entry shows the most common genes and DNA. TCRdb assigned the V and J calls; the authors' analysis was not used. In this sample the table shows around 250,000 distinct CDR3 sequences, less than 40% of which occur a single time. The ten largest clones take up around 4.8% of the sample.

To demonstrate the VDJtools post-analysis software, the study profiled TCR beta repertoires from the peripheral blood of about 13 young patients with multiple sclerosis. Multiple sclerosis patients were children and adolescents aged roughly 6 to 17 years. V is pruned by 4 bases and J by 6 bases, leaving 10 bases of the junction without a gene match. Per the germline V gene (reference sequence), DFQATT is the CDR1 and SNEGSKA is the CDR2. The CDR3 goes from the cysteine to the phenylalanine over 14 residues. Just CDR3 DNA is preserved here, 42 bases in frame from base 1. This TCR came from a girl aged 5-17 years with multiple sclerosis. The sequencing sample was made of blood. The chain joins TRBV20-1 to TRBJ2-3; TRBD2 matches 7 bases in the middle. The bases are TGCAGTGCTAACAAACTAGCGAGGTCTGATACGCAGTATTTT. This translates into CSANKLARSDTQYF.